This TCR beta chain comes out of a study of CD8+CD57+ T cells in acquired aplastic anemia. Study at large: On average, sorted CD4+ and CD8+ cells gave about 3.1 ug of DNA. Study findings and constraints: Patients and controls had in common approximately 28 CD8+ CDR3 sequences. Simpson's diversity of CD8+ cells was not significantly different in patients compared with controls.

This clonotype was counted a few times. Its specificity is unknown. The V end lost 2 bases, the J end lost 0 bases, and 8 bases lay between the germline ends. Per the germline V gene, CDR1 is SNHLY and CDR2 is FYNNEI. The length of the CDR3 is 14 residues. Researchers used genomic DNA as the template to profile TCR beta VDJ and CDR3. One entry per CDR3 protein, called by TCRdb with MiXCR from the reads. The data show some 180,000 distinct CDR3 sequences, 35% to 50% seen once. The chain links TRBV2 to TRBJ2-7; D perhaps matches TRBD2 (5 bases). The clonotype was recovered from a human donor in good health. Input material: sorted CD4+, CD8+, or CD8+CD57+ T cells (not recorded which) from PBMCs. CDR3 DNA: TGTGCCAGCAGTGAATACGGAGGCTCCTACGAGCAGTACTTC. It encodes CASSEYGGSYEQYF.